This entry is about one T cell receptor (beta chain). One end of the junction varies from germline; a read error may be responsible. The sample is drawn from a study of cytomegalovirus exposure and HLA in healthy donors. Both 60 Vbeta primers and 13 Jbeta primers went into the PCR. This table comes from immunoSEQ multiplex PCR, and its TCRdb copy is limited to in-frame clones, with some not included. The data contain 75,000 to 100,000 clones, 55% to 75% of them singletons. The sample taken for sequencing was PBMCs. The origin of this receptor is a man in his 60s in good health and CMV-seronegative.

The CDR3 DNA is TGTGCTAGCAGCTTAGGTGCTAGCGGGCAAGAGACCCAGTACTTC. Its translation: CASSLGASGQETQYF. V and J are TRBV7-7 and TRBJ2-5; TRBD2 agrees at 8 bases. The germline V gene has CDR1 SSHAT and CDR2 FNYEAQ (reference sequence). This CDR3 is built from 15 residues.